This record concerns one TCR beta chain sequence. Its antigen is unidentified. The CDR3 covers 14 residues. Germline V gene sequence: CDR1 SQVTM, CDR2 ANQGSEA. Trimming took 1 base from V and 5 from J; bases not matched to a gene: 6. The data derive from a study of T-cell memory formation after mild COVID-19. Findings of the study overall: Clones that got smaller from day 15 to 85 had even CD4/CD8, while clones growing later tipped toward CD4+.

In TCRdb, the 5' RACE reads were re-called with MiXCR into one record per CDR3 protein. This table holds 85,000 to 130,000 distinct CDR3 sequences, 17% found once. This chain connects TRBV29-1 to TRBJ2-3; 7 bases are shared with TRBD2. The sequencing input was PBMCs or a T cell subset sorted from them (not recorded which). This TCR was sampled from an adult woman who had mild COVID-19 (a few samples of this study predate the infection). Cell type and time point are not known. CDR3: CSVEASGWGDTQYF. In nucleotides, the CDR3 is TGCAGCGTTGAAGCTAGCGGCTGGGGAGATACGCAGTATTTT.